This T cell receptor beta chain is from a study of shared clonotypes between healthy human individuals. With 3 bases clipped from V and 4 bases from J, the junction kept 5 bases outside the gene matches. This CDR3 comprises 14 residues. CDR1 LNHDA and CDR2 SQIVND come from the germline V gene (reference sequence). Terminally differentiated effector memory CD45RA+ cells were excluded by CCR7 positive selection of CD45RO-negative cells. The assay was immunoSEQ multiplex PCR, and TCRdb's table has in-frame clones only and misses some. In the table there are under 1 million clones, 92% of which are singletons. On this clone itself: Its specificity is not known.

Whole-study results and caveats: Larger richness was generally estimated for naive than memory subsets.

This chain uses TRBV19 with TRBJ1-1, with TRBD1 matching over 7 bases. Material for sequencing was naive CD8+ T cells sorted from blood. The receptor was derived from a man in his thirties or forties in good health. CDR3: CASSMRGLSTEAFF. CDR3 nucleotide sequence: TGTGCCAGTAGTATGAGGGGGCTGAGCACTGAAGCTTTCTTT.